This TCR beta chain was documented in a study of blood T cell repertoires in COVID-19. In the study overall: The cDNA or gDNA used as material had been derived from T cells, B-cell-depleted T cells, or PBMCs.

Libraries were prepared by immunoSEQ multiplex PCR; TCRdb keeps only in-frame clonotypes and omits some of them. The sample lists about 220,000 clones, about nine tenths occurring once. Assignment of participants to cohorts was predicated upon participant-reported clinical history. Donors of Cohort 3 who recovered were those that had two negative PCRs, clearance, or symptom resolution. CDR1 and CDR2 from the germline V gene are SQVTM and ANQGSEA. The CDR3 runs 14 residues. With 5 bases clipped from V and 0 bases from J, the junction kept 6 bases outside the gene matches. The sequenced sample consisted of PBMCs or T cells enriched from blood (not recorded which). The receptor was derived from a woman in her twenties or thirties who had recovered from COVID-19. This chain links TRBV29-1 with TRBJ1-1, with 7 bases aligning to TRBD1. This CDR3 reads CSVKQGSMNTEAFF. The CDR3, as DNA: TGCAGCGTTAAACAGGGGAGTATGAACACTGAAGCTTTCTTT.